This T cell receptor (beta chain) was sequenced for a study of shared clonotypes between healthy human individuals. Background on the study: The plates for each donor numbered three CD4 naive, three CD4 memory, two CD8 naive and one CD8 memory.

This CDR3 comprises 18 residues. CDR1 is SGHTA, CDR2 FQGTGA, per germline. Germline trimming cut 2 bases from V and 2 bases from J; bases unmatched to any gene: 9. Generated by immunoSEQ multiplex PCR, the TCRdb table keeps only in-frame clones and is missing some. The sample lists roughly 2.2 million clones, 80% to 95% occurring once. CD4+ cells underwent separation, giving CD45RA+ naive and CD45RA-negative memory subsets. Sequencing was carried out using naive CD4+ T cells from PBMCs. Subset reported: CD45RA+ positively selected. The chain uses TRBV7-3 and TRBJ2-7; 13 bases line up with TRBD2. This receptor was identified in a man between 18 and 29 years old in good health. Some clones in this sample may be carry-over from other donors' samples. In nucleotides, the CDR3 is TGTGCCAGCAGCTTAGCGGGGGGACTAGCGGGACGAACCTACGAGCAGTACTTC. It specifies CASSLAGGLAGRTYEQYF.